The TCR beta chain under discussion was sequenced for a study of beta chain features in type 1 diabetes. Study summary: There were about 110,000,000 sorted cells examined across all samples.

Expressed TCRB transcripts were sequenced because the isolated RNA had all been reverse transcribed beforehand. The data were produced by immunoSEQ multiplex PCR, yet TCRdb's version contains in-frame clones alone and is incomplete. Of 300,000 to 350,000 clones in the sample, 14% were seen once. Sorting produced populations that all topped 95% purity. V lost 5 bases, J lost 2 bases, and 15 bases lay in between. Germline loops: CDR1 SGHNT, CDR2 YENEEA. This CDR3 region has 15 residues. The V and J genes are TRBV11-3 and TRBJ2-5, with D possibly TRBD2 on 5 matching bases. Sequenced sample: central memory CD4+ T cells from blood. The receptor's source is a man younger than 45 in good health. CDR3 nucleotides: TGTGCCAGCAGCCCCTTGGGGAGCCAGCAAGAGACCCAGTACTTC. This translates into CASSPLGSQQETQYF.